This entry lists 2 T cell receptor beta chains sequenced from one sample in a study of shared clonotypes between healthy human individuals. Sequenced by immunoSEQ multiplex PCR; TCRdb stores in-frame clones only, minus some. The profile shows about 2.2 million clones, 85% to 95% of them singletons. In the naive CD8 group, cells lacked CD45RO and were positively selected for CCR7, so terminally differentiated effector memory CD45RA+ cells were left out. Sequencing input: naive CD8+ T cells from PBMCs. These receptors came from a man in his late teens or twenties in good health. Some clones in this sample may be carry-over from other donors' samples.

The chain couples TRBV28 to TRBJ2-7; 8 nucleotides line up with TRBD2. Germline V gives CDR1 MDHEN, CDR2 SYDVKM. The CDR3 runs 14 residues. Unmatched junction bases numbered 1, after V lost 3 bases and J lost 0 bases. CDR3: CASSFGLASYEQYF. For the CDR3, the DNA is TGTGCCAGCAGTTTTGGACTAGCCTCCTACGAGCAGTACTTC.

The chain carries TRBV29-1 and TRBJ2-1, with 8 bases lining up with TRBD1. The CDR3 is 14 residues long. Germline trimming cut 5 bases from V and 4 bases from J; bases unmatched to any gene: 7. From germline, CDR1 is SQVTM and CDR2 ANQGSEA. Written as DNA, the CDR3 is TGCAGCGTTTACCTAGGACAGGGATACAATGAGCAGTTCTTC. As protein: CSVYLGQGYNEQFF.